This T cell receptor beta chain came from a study of beta chain features in type 1 diabetes. Study-wide results and limits: HLA effects on TCRB rearrangement stayed unresolved here. Across all four CD4+ subsets, people with type 1 diabetes showed modestly shorter TCRB CDR3s.

Germline V gives CDR1 SGHNT, CDR2 YYREEE (reference sequence). The CDR3 has 15 residues. V was pared by 5 bases and J by 4 bases, with 5 bases of the junction left unmatched. In the case of this clone: The antigen remains undetermined.

The investigators reverse transcribed all of the isolated RNA, so they sequenced expressed TCRB transcripts. Roughly 3.6 million reads on average were seen across naive, central memory and regulatory T cell samples. The data were produced by immunoSEQ multiplex PCR, yet TCRdb's version contains in-frame clones alone and is incomplete. The sample holds approximately 360,000 clones, roughly 12% seen once. The chain uses TRBV5-4 and TRBJ2-5, with 13 bases fitting TRBD2. The sequenced sample consisted of naive CD4+ T cells from blood. The clonotype comes from a woman between 18 and 29 years old with type 1 diabetes. The CDR3 here is CASRRGTSGIETQYF. In nucleotides, the CDR3 is TGTGCCAGCAGACGCGGGACTAGCGGGATAGAGACCCAGTACTTC.